These T cell receptor beta chains were read from a single sample in a study of blood T cell repertoires in COVID-19. Assay: immunoSEQ multiplex PCR; the TCRdb copy retains only in-frame clones and omits some. This table has roughly 180,000 clones, more than 70% appearing once. The specimen was peripheral blood. The receptors come from a woman at least 80 years old with active or convalescent COVID-19. Both conserved end residues are part of each CDR3. A D gene is named only where the DNA matches it firmly.

d_call: -
v_call: TRBV20-1
cdr3_length: 11
j_call: TRBJ2-5
cdr3_aa: CSARGAEAQYF

d_call: TRBD1
v_call: TRBV5-1
cdr3_length: 15
j_call: TRBJ2-1
cdr3_aa: CASSLAGQGSPEQFF

d_call: -
v_call: TRBV2
cdr3_length: 14
j_call: TRBJ1-2
cdr3_aa: CASSEAGSNYGYTF

d_call: -
v_call: TRBV25-1
cdr3_length: 16
j_call: TRBJ2-3
cdr3_aa: CASSELGQGVPDTQYF

d_call: -
v_call: TRBV7-9
cdr3_length: 12
j_call: TRBJ2-7
cdr3_aa: CASSSGTYEQYF

d_call: TRBD2
v_call: TRBV6-5
cdr3_length: 14
j_call: TRBJ2-3
cdr3_aa: CASSLAGDLDTQYF

d_call: TRBD1
v_call: TRBV7-2
cdr3_length: 16
j_call: TRBJ2-7
cdr3_aa: CASSERTGGLRYEQYF

d_call: -
v_call: TRBV5-1
cdr3_length: 13
j_call: TRBJ1-4
cdr3_aa: CASSEQGIEKLFF

d_call: TRBD2
v_call: TRBV2
cdr3_length: 14
j_call: TRBJ2-3
cdr3_aa: CASRGGRRTDTQYF

d_call: TRBD2
v_call: TRBV14
cdr3_length: 16
j_call: TRBJ2-7
cdr3_aa: CASSKGLGELSYEQYF

d_call: TRBD1
v_call: TRBV14
cdr3_length: 15
j_call: TRBJ1-2
cdr3_aa: CASSQVGRGLYGYTF

d_call: -
v_call: TRBV25-1
cdr3_length: 17
j_call: TRBJ1-3
cdr3_aa: CASSAWGGRGSGNTIYF

d_call: TRBD1
v_call: TRBV6-6
cdr3_length: 16
j_call: TRBJ1-1
cdr3_aa: CASSPTGRQGDTEAFF

d_call: TRBD2
v_call: TRBV2
cdr3_length: 15
j_call: TRBJ2-7
cdr3_aa: CASSTDSGRMYEQYF

d_call: -
v_call: TRBV5-4
cdr3_length: 14
j_call: TRBJ1-2
cdr3_aa: CASTDGGLDYGYTF

d_call: -
v_call: TRBV7-9
cdr3_length: 14
j_call: TRBJ1-2
cdr3_aa: CASSPDGVNYGYTF

d_call: TRBD2
v_call: TRBV12-3/TRBV12-4
cdr3_length: 13
j_call: TRBJ2-1
cdr3_aa: CASSLGPGGEQFF

d_call: -
v_call: TRBV5-4
cdr3_length: 15
j_call: TRBJ2-3
cdr3_aa: CASSSDRRITDTQYF

d_call: -
v_call: TRBV19
cdr3_length: 17
j_call: TRBJ1-6
cdr3_aa: CASGRRREDFYNSPLHF

d_call: -
v_call: TRBV11-3
cdr3_length: 13
j_call: TRBJ2-2
cdr3_aa: CASSLQGTGELFF

d_call: -
v_call: TRBV5-5
cdr3_length: 15
j_call: TRBJ1-1
cdr3_aa: CASSSRGGANTEAFF

d_call: TRBD2
v_call: TRBV5-1
cdr3_length: 15
j_call: TRBJ2-7
cdr3_aa: CASSLALAGAYEQYF